This entry lists 27 T cell receptor beta chains sequenced from one sample in a study of control samples from healthy donors and cancer patients (dated by TCRdb to about 2020). Library preparation was by the immunoSEQ multiplex PCR assay. Held by TCRdb, this immuneACCESS table contains in-frame sequences only and omits some clones. Under half of the omission traces to an unresolved V gene where checked; the cause of the rest is unknown. Across this sample there are some 150,000 clones, with 90% to 95% seen only once. The leading ten clones occupy around 15% of the sample. The specimen was PBMCs. The source is a man aged 55 to 69 with colorectal cancer.

V usage is TRBV19 and J usage is TRBJ1-2; D is possibly TRBD1 (5 bases). The CDR3 is 15 amino acids. V lost 3 bases and J lost 4, with 15 bases in between. Germline V gene sequence: CDR1 LNHDA, CDR2 SQIVND (reference sequence). This CDR3 is CASSMGEAQTYGYTF. CDR3 coding DNA: TGTGCCAGTAGTATGGGGGAAGCACAGACCTATGGCTACACCTTC.

The chain recombines TRBV3-1 (or the pseudogene TRBV3-2) with TRBJ2-7; D gene uncertain. V dropped 1 base and J dropped 5 bases, with 12 bases sitting between them. The CDR3 length is 14 residues. Germline V gives CDR1 LGHDT, CDR2 YNNKEL (reference sequence). This CDR3 is CASSQVVGTHEQYF. Written as DNA, the CDR3 is TGTGCCAGCAGCCAAGTTGTGGGTACCCACGAGCAGTACTTC.

In DNA, the CDR3 is TGTGCCAGCAGCTTAGGGAGCGCCTACAATGAGCAGTTCTTC. Translation: CASSLGSAYNEQFF. The chain carries TRBV7-8 and TRBJ2-1; D unresolved. Trimming left V 1 base short and J 2 bases short, with 6 bases between. Germline CDR1 reads SGHVS; CDR2 reads FQNEAQ. The CDR3 covers 14 residues.

This clone was picked up a small number of times. CDR3 sequence reads: CASSYSFPGPYEQYF. The CDR3 bases are TGTGCCAGCAGTTACTCCTTTCCGGGGCCCTACGAGCAGTACTTC. The chain employs TRBV6-5 and TRBJ2-7; the D gene could be TRBD1 or TRBD2 (5 bases each). The CDR3 length is 15 residues. Looked up from germline, CDR1 is MNHEY and CDR2 is SVGAGI. V shed 0 bases and J shed 2 bases, with 11 bases lying between them.

The V call is TRBV10-3, the J call TRBJ2-2; a possible D gene is TRBD1 (6 bases). V shed 0 bases and J shed 4 bases, with 15 bases lying between them. In germline, CDR1 is ENHRY, CDR2 SYGVKD. The CDR3 spans 17 residues. CDR3 sequence reads: CAISESQQGFGTGELFF. CDR3 nucleotides: TGTGCCATCAGTGAGTCCCAACAGGGATTCGGCACCGGGGAGCTGTTTTTT.

This chain connects TRBV10-3 to TRBJ2-2, with D tentatively TRBD2 (7 bases). The V gene's germline CDR1 is ENHRY and CDR2 SYGVKD. V gave up 3 bases and J gave up 3 bases, with 14 bases separating them. The CDR3 totals 16 residues. CDR3 in amino acids: CAISENAGAHTGELFF. CDR3 coding DNA: TGTGCCATCAGTGAAAATGCGGGGGCGCACACCGGGGAGCTGTTTTTT.

This clone was observed once. The V call is TRBV7-9, the J call TRBJ1-4; D is possibly TRBD1 (5 bases). Trimming pared 6 bases from V and 7 bases from J, leaving 12 bases between. Germline values: CDR1 SEHNR, CDR2 FQNEAQ (reference sequence). CDR3 length: 13 amino acids. CDR3 residues: CASRPSGTEKLFF. The DNA of the CDR3 is TGTGCCAGCAGACCCTCGGGGACTGAAAAACTGTTTTTT.

The rearrangement uses TRBV3-1 (or the pseudogene TRBV3-2) and TRBJ2-7; the D call may be TRBD1 or TRBD2 (5 bases each). Trimming pared 4 bases from V and 3 bases from J, leaving 13 bases between. CDR1 LGHDT and CDR2 YNNKEL come from the germline V gene (reference sequence). This CDR3 spans 14 amino acids. Here the CDR3 reads CASSLGTGSYEQYF. CDR3 in DNA: TGTGCCAGCAGCCTCGGGACGGGCAGCTACGAGCAGTACTTC.

J is TRBJ1-6 and V is TRBV25-1, with no clear D. This CDR3 contains 15 residues. Germline V gene lookup returns CDR1 MGHDK and CDR2 SYGVNS. V gave up 3 bases and J gave up 9 bases, with 15 bases separating them. This CDR3 is CASSDVGSLFSPLHF. For the CDR3, the DNA is TGTGCCAGCAGTGATGTAGGGTCACTCTTTTCACCCCTCCACTTT.

A note on this clone: The sample holds other DNA sequences that translate to the same CDR3. This chain joins TRBV5-1 and TRBJ1-1; D is undetermined. Trimming took off 0 bases at V and 0 bases at J, with 6 bases between the two ends. The CDR3 has 14 amino acids. Looked up from germline, CDR1 is SGHRS and CDR2 is YFSETQ. CDR3 loop: CASSLDSMNTEAFF. CDR3 bases: TGCGCCAGCAGCTTGGACAGTATGAACACTGAAGCTTTCTTT. The variable domain in full, completed from reference TRBV5-1 and TRBJ1-1, reads KAGVTQTPRYLIKTRGQQVTLSCSPISGHRSVSWYQQTPGQGLQFLFEYFSETQRNKGNFPGRFSGRQFSNSRSEMNVSTLELGDSALYLCASSLDSMNTEAFFGQGTRLTVV.

The chain combines TRBV19 with TRBJ1-2; D unclear. V was shortened by 1 base and J by 7 bases, with 10 bases between the two germline ends. CDR3 length: 13 residues. Per the germline V gene, CDR1 is LNHDA and CDR2 is SQIVND (reference sequence). CDR3 DNA sequence: TGTGCCAGTAGTATAGCTATTACGGCTGGCTACACCTTC. This translates into CASSIAITAGYTF.

This sequence joins TRBV6-1 and TRBJ1-5, with TRBD1 matching 7 bases. Unmatched junction bases numbered 6, after V lost 3 bases and J lost 7 bases. CDR1 MNHNS and CDR2 SASEGT come from the germline V gene. This CDR3 region has 14 residues. CDR3 DNA sequence: TGTGCCAGCAGTGATCAGGGGGGAGGGCAGCCCCAGCATTTT. It translates to CASSDQGGGQPQHF.

The chain is built from TRBV5-1 and TRBJ1-6; the D gene is possibly TRBD1 (5 bases). Germline assignment: CDR1 SGHRS and CDR2 YFSETQ. The CDR3 spans 17 residues. V was pared by 0 bases and J by 0 bases, with 10 bases between. The CDR3 DNA reads TGCGCCAGCAGCTTGGGTGGGGCGAGCTCCTATAATTCACCCCTCCACTTT. Protein: CASSLGGASSYNSPLHF.

DNA for the CDR3: TGTGCCAGCAGTCAGGACAGGGCGAGCTCCTACGAGCAGTACTTC. Encoded protein: CASSQDRASSYEQYF. J is TRBJ2-7 and V is TRBV27, with TRBD1 matching over 8 bases. The CDR3 is 15 residues long. Germline CDR1 is MNHEY and CDR2 is SMNVEV (reference sequence). J lost 0 bases, V lost 5 bases, and 6 bases had no gene match.

The chain employs TRBV24-1 and TRBJ2-5; 8 nucleotides agree with TRBD1. Germline CDR1 is KGHDR and CDR2 is SFDVKD. The CDR3 sequence is 16 residues long. Trimming took 4 bases from V and 2 from J; bases not matched to a gene: 8. The CDR3 DNA reads TGTGCCACCAGTGACCTGACAGGGGCCGGACAAGAGACCCAGTACTTC. Translated: CATSDLTGAGQETQYF.

The chain links TRBV6-5 to TRBJ1-6; D is perhaps TRBD1 (6 bases). V lost 5 bases to trimming and J lost 9 bases, with 14 bases between them. The V gene's germline CDR1 is MNHEY and CDR2 SVGAGI. This CDR3 spans 14 amino acids. CDR3: CASSPTGITSPLHF. The CDR3 DNA is TGTGCCAGCAGTCCGACAGGCATTACTTCACCCCTCCACTTT.

The CDR3 nucleotides are TGCGCCAGCAGCTTACTTGCGAACACCGGGGAGCTGTTTTTT. This gives the protein CASSLLANTGELFF. The chain recombines TRBV5-1 with TRBJ2-2; D unresolved. Trimming removed 2 bases from V and 0 bases from J, with 5 bases in between. Germline assignment: CDR1 SGHRS and CDR2 YFSETQ. The CDR3 consists of 14 residues. The full variable domain, rest sourced from reference TRBV5-1 and TRBJ2-2, is KAGVTQTPRYLIKTRGQQVTLSCSPISGHRSVSWYQQTPGQGLQFLFEYFSETQRNKGNFPGRFSGRQFSNSRSEMNVSTLELGDSALYLCASSLLANTGELFFGEGSRLTVL.

The chain carries TRBV9 and TRBJ1-5; D gene ambiguous. This CDR3 spans 15 amino acids. Trimming took off 0 bases at V and 2 bases at J, with 9 bases between the two ends. The V gene's germline CDR1 is SGDLS and CDR2 YYNGEE. The CDR3 DNA follows: TGTGCCAGCAGCGTAGGTGTCCAGGGCAATCAGCCCCAGCATTTT. The encoded protein is CASSVGVQGNQPQHF.

The chain employs TRBV10-3 and TRBJ2-1, with a tentative D call TRBD1 (6 bases). The germline V gene encodes CDR1 ENHRY and CDR2 SYGVKD. This CDR3 contains 15 residues. The ends were cut back, 6 bases at V and 7 bases at J, with 19 bases in the middle. The CDR3 nucleotides are TGTGCCATCAGGGCAGACAGGACGACTGGGAATGAGCAGTTCTTC. This codes for CAIRADRTTGNEQFF.

This sequence joins TRBV7-2 and TRBJ2-3; 11 positions agree with TRBD1. V dropped 8 bases and J dropped 1; count of bases not matched to a gene: 5. The germline gives CDR1 SGHTA, CDR2 FQGNSA. CDR3 length: 15 amino acids. CDR3 nucleotides: TGTGCCAGCGCACCGGACAGGGGGCGCACAGATACGCAGTATTTT. This codes for CASAPDRGRTDTQYF.

The chain is built from TRBV10-3 and TRBJ2-1; the D gene could be TRBD1 or TRBD2 (7 bases each). The CDR3 covers 17 residues. Germline-derived CDR1 and CDR2 are ENHRY and SYGVKD. Trimming pared 8 bases from V and 2 bases from J, leaving 22 bases between. CDR3 in amino acids: CAIRQGGVDTTYNEQFF. The CDR3 DNA reads TGTGCCATCCGGCAGGGGGGGGTGGACACCACCTACAATGAGCAGTTCTTC.

The rearrangement uses TRBV5-1 and TRBJ2-7; 8 bases map to TRBD1. V gave up 4 bases and J gave up 2 bases; unmatched junction bases: 11. The CDR3 has 16 residues. Germline CDR1 and CDR2: SGHRS and YFSETQ. CDR3 residues: CASSVLIGQGTYEQYF. The CDR3 DNA sequence: TGCGCCAGCAGCGTATTGATAGGACAGGGCACCTACGAGCAGTACTTC.

CDR3 bases: TGTGCCAGCAGTTTAGTAGGTAGGGGGACCTCTGGAAACACCATATATTTT. It is translated as CASSLVGRGTSGNTIYF. V usage is TRBV28 and J usage is TRBJ1-3; perhaps TRBD1 as D (6 bases). In germline, CDR1 is MDHEN, CDR2 SYDVKM. CDR3 length: 17 amino acids. V was cut by 2 bases and J by 0 bases, with 14 bases left in between.

The gene calls are TRBV30 and TRBJ2-7; 7 nucleotides align to TRBD2. The junction had 6 bases not matched to a gene; V was cut back by 4 bases and J by 6 bases. The CDR3 totals 12 residues. Germline CDR1 and CDR2: GTSNPN and SVGIG (reference sequence). The CDR3, as DNA: TGTGCCTGGAACCGGGGGGAATCCGAGCAGTACTTC. Residues: CAWNRGESEQYF.

The CDR3 DNA reads TGTGCCAGCAGCTTAGTAGGGGGCGGCACCGGGGAGCTGTTTTTT. This codes for CASSLVGGGTGELFF. This rearrangement joins TRBV11-2 to TRBJ2-2; 7 bases align to TRBD1. From germline, CDR1 is SGHAT and CDR2 FQNNGV. Trimming took 1 base from V and 4 from J; bases not matched to a gene: 3. This CDR3 is built from 15 residues.

The J gene is TRBJ1-1, the V gene TRBV4-1, with D possibly TRBD1 on 5 matching bases. Trimming pared 1 base from V and 6 bases from J, leaving 9 bases between. Germline CDR1 and CDR2: MGHRA and YSYEKL. There are 13 residues in the CDR3. In DNA, the CDR3 is TGCGCCAGCAGCCAAGCAGGGAGGGCTGAAGCTTTCTTT. Amino acids: CASSQAGRAEAFF.

This chain uses TRBV7-9 with TRBJ1-3, with D perhaps TRBD1 (6 bases). The germline V gene has CDR1 SEHNR and CDR2 FQNEAQ (reference sequence). This CDR3 contains 16 residues. V was shortened by 5 bases and J by 0 bases, with 14 bases between the two germline ends. The CDR3 sequence is CASSPRQVTSGNTIYF. The CDR3 DNA is TGTGCCAGCAGCCCAAGACAGGTAACCTCTGGAAACACCATATATTTT. Based on the CDR3 plus reference TRBV7-9 and TRBJ1-3, the full variable domain is DTGVSQNPRHKITKRGQNVTFRCDPISEHNRLYWYRQTLGQGPEFLTYFQNEAQLEKSRLLSDRFSAERPKGSFSTLEIQRTEQGDSAMYLCASSPRQVTSGNTIYFGEGSWLTVV.